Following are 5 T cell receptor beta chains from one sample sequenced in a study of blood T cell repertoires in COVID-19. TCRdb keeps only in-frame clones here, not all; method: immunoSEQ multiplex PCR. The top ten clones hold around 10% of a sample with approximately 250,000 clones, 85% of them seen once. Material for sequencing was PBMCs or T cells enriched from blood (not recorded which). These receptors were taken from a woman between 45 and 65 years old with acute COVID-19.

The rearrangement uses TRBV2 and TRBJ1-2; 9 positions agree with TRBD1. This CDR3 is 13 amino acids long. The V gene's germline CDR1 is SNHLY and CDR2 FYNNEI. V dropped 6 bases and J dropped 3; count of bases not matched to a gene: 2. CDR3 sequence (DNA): TGTGCCAGCAGGGACAGGGGATACTATGGCTACACCTTC. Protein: CASRDRGYYGYTF. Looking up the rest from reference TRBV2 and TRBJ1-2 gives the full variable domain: EPEVTQTPSHQVTQMGQEVILRCVPISNHLYFYWYRQILGQKVEFLVSFYNNEISEKSEIFDDQFSVERPDGSNFTLKIRSTKLEDSAMYFCASRDRGYYGYTFGSGTRLTVV.

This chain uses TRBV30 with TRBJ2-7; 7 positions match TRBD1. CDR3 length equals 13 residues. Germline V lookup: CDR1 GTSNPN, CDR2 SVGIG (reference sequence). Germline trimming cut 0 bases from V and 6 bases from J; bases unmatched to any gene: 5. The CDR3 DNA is TGTGCCTGGAGTGTAAAGGGGGCGCGCGAGCAGTACTTC. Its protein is CAWSVKGAREQYF. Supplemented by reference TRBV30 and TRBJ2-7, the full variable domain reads SQTIHQWPATLVQPVGSPLSLECTVEGTSNPNLYWYRQAAGRGLQLLFYSVGIGQISSEVPQNLSASRPQDRQFILSSKKLLLSDSGFYLCAWSVKGAREQYFGPGTRLTVT.

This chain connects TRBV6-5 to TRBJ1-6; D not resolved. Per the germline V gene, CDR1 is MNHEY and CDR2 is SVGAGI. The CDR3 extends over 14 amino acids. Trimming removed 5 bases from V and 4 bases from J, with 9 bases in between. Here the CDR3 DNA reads TGTGCCAGCAGTCCCCCGGGATATAATTCACCCCTCCACTTT. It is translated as CASSPPGYNSPLHF.

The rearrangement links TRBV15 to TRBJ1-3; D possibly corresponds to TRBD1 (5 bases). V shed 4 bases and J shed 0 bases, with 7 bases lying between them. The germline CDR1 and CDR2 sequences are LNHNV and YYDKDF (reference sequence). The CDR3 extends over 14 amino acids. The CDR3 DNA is TGTGCCACCAGCACAGGGAACTCTGGAAACACCATATATTTT. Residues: CATSTGNSGNTIYF. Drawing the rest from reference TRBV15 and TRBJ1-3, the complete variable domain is DAMVIQNPRYQVTQFGKPVTLSCSQTLNHNVMYWYQQKSSQAPKLLFHYYDKDFNNEADTPDNFQSRRPNTSFCFLDIRSPGLGDTAMYLCATSTGNSGNTIYFGEGSWLTVV.

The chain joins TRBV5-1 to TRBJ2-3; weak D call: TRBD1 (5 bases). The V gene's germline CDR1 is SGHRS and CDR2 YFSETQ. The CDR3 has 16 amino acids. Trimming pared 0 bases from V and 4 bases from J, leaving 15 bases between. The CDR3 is CASSLESRDGADTQYF. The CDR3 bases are TGCGCCAGCAGCTTGGAGTCCAGGGATGGAGCAGATACGCAGTATTTT.